This is a list of T cell receptor beta chains from one sample in a study of human T cells and chemical hapten exposure. TCRdb independently ran MiXCR on the RACE reads; one entry per CDR3 protein. The sample includes about 300,000 distinct CDR3 sequences, roughly 6% seen only once; the top ten take about 8.2%. The input for sequencing was whole blood, taken in connection with sensitization to the hapten diphenylcyclopropenone (DPC). These receptors originate from a woman aged 18 to 35 with alopecia areata. Some clones in this sample may be carry-over from other donors' samples. The CDR3 runs from the conserved cysteine through the conserved F or W. D genes are given only for firm matches. Clone size is shown for a subset of rows, as once, few, many or a class of expanded clone.

V	length	J	D	size	DNA	CDR3
TRBV28	14	TRBJ2-7	TRBD1	few	TGTGCCAGCAGAGACAGGGGCGCATCCTACGAGCAGTACTTC	CASRDRGASYEQYF
TRBV7-9	16	TRBJ2-5	NA	NA	TGTGCCAGCAGCCTGAGGGCAGCAACGATCCAAGAGACCCAGTACTTC	CASSLRAATIQETQYF
TRBV4-1	13	TRBJ2-5	NA	many	TGCGCCAGCAGCCAGGGAAGCCAAGAGACCCAGTACTTC	CASSQGSQETQYF
TRBV12-3/TRBV12-4	13	TRBJ1-5	TRBD1	once	TGTGCCAGCCGACAGGGTCAAGATCAGCCCCAGCATTTT	CASRQGQDQPQHF
TRBV9	18	TRBJ1-2	NA	few	TGTGCCAGCAGCCCATCAACCGGAACATCCCCATCTAACTATGGCTACACCTTC	CASSPSTGTSPSNYGYTF
TRBV2	15	TRBJ2-5	TRBD2	few	TGTGCCCAGCTACTGCCAGCGGGGGAGCAAGAGACCCAGTACTTC	CAQLLPAGEQETQYF
TRBV29-1	13	TRBJ1-5	NA	few	TGCAGCGTTCTCTTCTTTAGCAATCAGCCCCAGCATTTT	CSVLFFSNQPQHF
TRBV5-1	15	TRBJ2-7	NA	NA	TGCGCCAGCAGCCCGGGACGGCCGCTGGGGTACGAGCAGTACTTC	CASSPGRPLGYEQYF
TRBV12-5	19	TRBJ2-2	NA	few	TGTGCTAGTGGTTTGGTACTCTTTACGGGGGGCTTCAACACCGGGGAGCTGTTTTTT	CASGLVLFTGGFNTGELFF
TRBV29-1	11	TRBJ1-2	NA	few	TGCAGCGTTGAAGCTAACTATGGCTACACCTTC	CSVEANYGYTF
TRBV4-1	15	TRBJ1-1	NA	few	TGCGCCAGCAGCCAAGGACAGCGAACCAACACTGAAGCTTTCTTT	CASSQGQRTNTEAFF